Listed below are T cell receptor beta chains from one sample, sequenced in a study of OX40 agonist ivuxolimab in advanced cancers. TCRdb's copy holds only in-frame clones and misses some; the assay was immunoSEQ multiplex PCR. The sample has fewer than 40,000 clones, more than 60% seen once; the top ten hold 12%. The source material was CD4+ or CD8+ T cells sorted from blood, sampled in a trial of the OX40 agonist ivuxolimab. All receptors derive from an adult with an advanced solid tumor such as melanoma, head and neck, liver or kidney cancer. Each CDR3 is given with its conserved first and last residue. Fields, in order: clone size, J gene, V gene, D gene, CDR3 protein, CDR3 DNA. The D gene is left open where the match is weak. Size is stated for part of the rows, as once, few or many counts, or as a class when the clone is expanded.

- | TRBJ1-1 | TRBV4-1 | - | CASSQDSSLAATAFF | TGCGCCAGCAGCCAAGATTCGTCACTCGCTGCGACGGCTTTCTTT
- | TRBJ2-3 | TRBV28 | - | CASSPGGPTDTQYF | TGTGCCAGCAGCCCGGGGGGCCCCACAGATACGCAGTATTTT
- | TRBJ2-1 | TRBV6-1 | TRBD2 | CASSRTSGVPNEQFF | TGTGCCAGCAGTAGGACTAGCGGGGTCCCCAATGAGCAGTTCTTC
few | TRBJ2-7 | TRBV2 | TRBD2 | CASSDELSGNEQYF | TGTGCCAGCAGTGACGAACTTAGCGGGAACGAGCAGTACTTC
- | TRBJ2-1 | TRBV19 | - | CASTRGYSYNEQFF | TGTGCCAGTACTCGGGGTTACTCCTACAATGAGCAGTTCTTC
- | TRBJ1-2 | TRBV27 | - | CASSPSGGWANYGYTF | TGTGCCAGCAGTCCTTCGGGGGGCTGGGCTAACTATGGCTACACCTTC
- | TRBJ2-3 | TRBV5-1 | TRBD1 | CASSLEDRGTDTQYF | TGCGCCAGCAGCTTGGAGGACAGGGGCACAGATACGCAGTATTTT
- | TRBJ2-7 | TRBV28 | - | CASSNPRSHGVEQYF | TGTGCCAGCAGTAACCCTAGATCACACGGGGTCGAGCAGTACTTC
- | TRBJ2-2 | TRBV2 | TRBD1 | CASSDSQGARNTGELFF | TGTGCCAGCAGTGACTCACAGGGGGCGAGGAACACCGGGGAGCTGTTTTTT
- | TRBJ1-1 | TRBV29-1 | - | CSAWAGWGVNTEAFF | TGCAGCGCGTGGGCAGGGTGGGGGGTGAACACTGAAGCTTTCTTT
- | TRBJ2-1 | TRBV7-9 | - | CASQETTYNEQFF | TGTGCCTCCCAAGAGACTACCTACAATGAGCAGTTCTTC
- | TRBJ2-1 | TRBV5-1 | TRBD2 | CASSVPSGSYNEQFF | TGCGCCAGCAGCGTCCCTAGCGGGAGCTACAATGAGCAGTTCTTC
- | TRBJ2-3 | TRBV2 | TRBD1 | CANDRGRDTDTQYF | TGTGCCAACGACAGGGGTCGGGACACAGATACGCAGTATTTT
- | TRBJ1-5 | TRBV21-1 | - | CASSLPGHVSNQPQHF | TGTGCCAGCAGCCTTCCGGGACACGTTAGCAATCAGCCCCAGCATTTT
- | TRBJ1-1 | TRBV30 | TRBD1 | CAWSVSGGTEAFF | TGTGCCTGGAGTGTGTCAGGGGGAACTGAAGCTTTCTTT
- | TRBJ2-3 | TRBV19 | TRBD2 | CASSRTSGVGDTQYF | TGTGCCAGTAGTAGGACTAGCGGAGTGGGAGATACGCAGTATTTT